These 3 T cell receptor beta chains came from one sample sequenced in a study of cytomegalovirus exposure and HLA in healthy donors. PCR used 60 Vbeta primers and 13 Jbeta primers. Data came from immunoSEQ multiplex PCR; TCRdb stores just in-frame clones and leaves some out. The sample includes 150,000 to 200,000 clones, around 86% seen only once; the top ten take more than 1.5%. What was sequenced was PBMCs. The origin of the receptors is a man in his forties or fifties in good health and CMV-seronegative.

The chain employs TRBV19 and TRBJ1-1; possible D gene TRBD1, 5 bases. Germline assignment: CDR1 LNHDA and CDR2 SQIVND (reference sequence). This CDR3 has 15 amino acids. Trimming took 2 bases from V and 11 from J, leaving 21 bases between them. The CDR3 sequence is CASSILGTGDVYAFF. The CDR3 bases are TGTGCCAGTAGTATATTGGGGACGGGGGACGTGTATGCTTTCTTT.

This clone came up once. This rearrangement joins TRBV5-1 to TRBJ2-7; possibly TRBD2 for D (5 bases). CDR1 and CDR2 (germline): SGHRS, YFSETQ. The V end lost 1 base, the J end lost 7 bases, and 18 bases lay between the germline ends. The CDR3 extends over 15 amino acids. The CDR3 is CASSLWSEQTGEQYF. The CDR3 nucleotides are TGCGCCAGCAGCTTGTGGTCCGAACAGACGGGGGAGCAGTACTTC.

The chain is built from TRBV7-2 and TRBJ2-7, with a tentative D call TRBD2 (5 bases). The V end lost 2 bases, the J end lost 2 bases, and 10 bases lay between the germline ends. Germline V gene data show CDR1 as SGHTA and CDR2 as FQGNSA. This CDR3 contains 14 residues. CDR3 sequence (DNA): TGTGCCAGCAGCTTACGCCTAGCCGCCTACGAGCAGTACTTC. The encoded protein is CASSLRLAAYEQYF. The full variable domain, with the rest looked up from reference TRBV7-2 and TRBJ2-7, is GAGVSQSPSNKVTEKGKDVELRCDPISGHTALYWYRQSLGQGLEFLIYFQGNSAPDKSGLPSDRFSAERTGGSVSTLTIQRTQQEDSAVYLCASSLRLAAYEQYFGPGTRLTVT.